This T cell receptor beta chain is drawn from a study of T cell changes during pregnancy in multiple sclerosis. The V gene lost 6 bases and the J gene lost 0 bases, with 14 bases spanning the gap. Germline lookup yields CDR1 MGHDK and CDR2 SYGVNS. This CDR3 comprises 15 residues. Data came from immunoSEQ multiplex PCR; TCRdb stores just in-frame clones and leaves some out. The sample shows almost 65,000 clones, about 90% of them seen only once. The specimen comprised peripheral blood, sampled in the first trimester of pregnancy. The sequence derives from a female donor with multiple sclerosis, enrolled in a pregnancy study. V usage is TRBV25-1 and J usage is TRBJ1-1; tentative D call: TRBD1 (6 bases). The CDR3 nucleotides read TGTGCCAGCAGGCCCCGTGGGGGCATGAACACTGAAGCTTTCTTT. Its translation is CASRPRGGMNTEAFF.